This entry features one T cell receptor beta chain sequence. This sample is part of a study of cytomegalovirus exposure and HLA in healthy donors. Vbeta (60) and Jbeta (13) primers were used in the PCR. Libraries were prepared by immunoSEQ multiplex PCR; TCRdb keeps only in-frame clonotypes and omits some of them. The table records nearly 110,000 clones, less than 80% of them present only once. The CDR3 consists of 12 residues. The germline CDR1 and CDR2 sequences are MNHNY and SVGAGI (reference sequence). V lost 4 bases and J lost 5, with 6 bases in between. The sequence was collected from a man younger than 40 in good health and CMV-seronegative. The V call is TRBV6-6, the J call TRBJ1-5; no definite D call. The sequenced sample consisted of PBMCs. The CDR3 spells CASSWADQPQHF. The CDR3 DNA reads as TGTGCCAGCAGTTGGGCAGATCAGCCCCAGCATTTT.